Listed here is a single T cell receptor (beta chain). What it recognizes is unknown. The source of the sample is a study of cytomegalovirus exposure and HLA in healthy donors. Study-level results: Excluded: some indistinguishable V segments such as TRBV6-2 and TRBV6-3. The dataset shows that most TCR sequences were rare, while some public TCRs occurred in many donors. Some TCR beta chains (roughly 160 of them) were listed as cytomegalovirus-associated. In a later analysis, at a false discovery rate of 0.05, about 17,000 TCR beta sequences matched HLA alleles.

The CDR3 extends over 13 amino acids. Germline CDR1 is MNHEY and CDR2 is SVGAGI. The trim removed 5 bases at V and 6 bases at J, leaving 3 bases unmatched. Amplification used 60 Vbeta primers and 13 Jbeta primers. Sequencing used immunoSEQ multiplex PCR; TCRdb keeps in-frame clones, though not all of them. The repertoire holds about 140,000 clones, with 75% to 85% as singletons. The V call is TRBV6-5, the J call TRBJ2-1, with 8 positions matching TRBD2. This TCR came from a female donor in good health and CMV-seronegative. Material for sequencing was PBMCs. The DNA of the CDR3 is TGTGCCAGCAGTCCCCGGGAGGGCAATGAGCAGTTCTTC. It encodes CASSPREGNEQFF.